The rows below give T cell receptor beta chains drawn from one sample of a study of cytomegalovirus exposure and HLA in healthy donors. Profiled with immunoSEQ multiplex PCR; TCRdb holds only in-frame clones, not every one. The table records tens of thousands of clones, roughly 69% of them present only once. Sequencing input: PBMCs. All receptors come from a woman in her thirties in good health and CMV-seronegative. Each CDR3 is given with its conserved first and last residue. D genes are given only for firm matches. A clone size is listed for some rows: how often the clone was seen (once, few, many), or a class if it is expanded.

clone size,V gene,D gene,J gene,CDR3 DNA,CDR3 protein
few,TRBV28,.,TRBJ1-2,TGTGCCAGCAGTTTCGACGGGGGGGGCGGCTACACCTTC,CASSFDGGGGYTF
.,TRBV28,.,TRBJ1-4,TGTGCCAGCAGACCGACAGGAGGTGCAACTAATGAAAAACTGTTTTTT,CASRPTGGATNEKLFF
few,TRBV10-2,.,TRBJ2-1,TGCGCCACCCGCGGAGCCGGTGAGCAGTTCTTC,CATRGAGEQFF
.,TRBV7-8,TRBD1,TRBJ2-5,TGTGCCAGCAGCTCGGGACAGGGCGGAATTGGAGAGACCCAGTACTTC,CASSSGQGGIGETQYF
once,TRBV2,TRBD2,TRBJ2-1,TGTGCCAGCCGTGGGGGGGATAGGTTCTTC,CASRGGDRFF
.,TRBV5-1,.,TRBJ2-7,TGCGCCAGCAGATACGACAGCCCGAGCTCCTACGAGCAGTACTTC,CASRYDSPSSYEQYF
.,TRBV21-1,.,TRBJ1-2,TGTGCCAGCAGACCACCCTCGGGACAGGGCCAAGGTAAGTGCTATGGCTACACCTTC,CASRPPSGQGQGKCYGYTF
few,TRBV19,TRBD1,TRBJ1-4,TGTGCCAGTAGTATACTCCAGACAGGGAAGGAGGAAAAACTGTTTTTT,CASSILQTGKEEKLFF
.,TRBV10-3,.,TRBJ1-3,TGTGCCATCAGTGGAGCGGACAGCATCTCTGGAAACACCATATATTTT,CAISGADSISGNTIYF
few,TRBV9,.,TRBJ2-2,TGTGCCAGCAGCGTAGGGTTTCGGGGGATACAAACCGGGGAGCTGTTTTTT,CASSVGFRGIQTGELFF
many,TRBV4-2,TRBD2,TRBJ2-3,TGTGCCAGCAGCCAAGAAGCGGGGGGGCTCACAGATACGCAGTATTTT,CASSQEAGGLTDTQYF
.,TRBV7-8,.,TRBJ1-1,TGTGCCAGCAGCTTAGGACTCCCCGGGAACACTGAAGCTTTCTTT,CASSLGLPGNTEAFF
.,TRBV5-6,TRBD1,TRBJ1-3,TGTGCCAGCAGCCTTTACAGGGGGCAATCTGGAAACACCATATATTTT,CASSLYRGQSGNTIYF
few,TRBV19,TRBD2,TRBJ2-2,TGTGCCAGTAGAGTCCTAGCGGGAACGAACACCGGGGAGCTGTTTTTT,CASRVLAGTNTGELFF
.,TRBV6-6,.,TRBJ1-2,TGTGCCAGCAGTTACGGAGAGGGGGATCGGGGCTACACCTTC,CASSYGEGDRGYTF
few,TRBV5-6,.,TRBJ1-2,TGTGCCAGCAGCCCGGGGAACTATGGCTACACCTTC,CASSPGNYGYTF
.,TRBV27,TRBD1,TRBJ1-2,TGTGCCAGCAGACGGACAGGTGTCAATGGCTACACCTTC,CASRRTGVNGYTF